The source of this TCR beta chain is a study of T cell responses to AZD1222 COVID-19 vaccine. TCRdb's copy holds only in-frame clones and misses some; the assay was immunoSEQ multiplex PCR. Of about 79,000 clones listed, about 83% are singletons. As for this clone: As yet, its antigen is unknown.

Notes on the study in general: Increases in Spike-specific TCR breadth and depth were seen after two AZD1222 doses. Baseline antibody screening turned up just a handful of seropositive AZD1222 recipients.

The sample here was peripheral blood, taken 28 days after the second AZD1222 dose. The sequence derives from an adult who received the AZD1222 COVID-19 vaccine.

The CDR3 is CASSQQGRDTEAFF. CDR3 coding DNA: TGTGCCAGCTCACAACAGGGGAGGGACACTGAAGCTTTCTTT. V is TRBV18 and J is TRBJ1-1; TRBD1 agrees at 7 bases. Germline trimming cut 4 bases from V and 3 bases from J; bases unmatched to any gene: 5. CDR3 length: 14 amino acids. Germline V gene sequence: CDR1 KGHSH, CDR2 LQKENI.